This T cell receptor beta chain is drawn from a study of cytomegalovirus exposure and HLA in healthy donors. Study-wide points: Later on, an analysis found that several of the most significant clusters appeared to be linked to common viral pathogens, which included parvovirus B19.

Details on this clone: The antigen is undetermined.

The primer mix had 60 Vbeta and 13 Jbeta primers. The assay was immunoSEQ multiplex PCR, and TCRdb's table has in-frame clones only and misses some. The data hold about 120,000 clones, with around 60% observed a single time. CDR3 length equals 13 residues. Germline CDR1 MNHEY, CDR2 SVGAGI. The trim removed 10 bases at V and 5 bases at J, leaving 10 bases unmatched. This rearrangement joins TRBV6-5 to TRBJ2-7; 8 nucleotides match TRBD1. Sequenced material: PBMCs. The sequence derives from a man aged 40-50 years in good health and CMV-seropositive. The CDR3 sequence is CATSGQEGDEQYF. Here the CDR3 DNA reads TGTGCCACCTCGGGACAGGAAGGGGACGAGCAGTACTTC.